This T cell receptor beta chain was sequenced for a study of CD8+CD57+ T cells in acquired aplastic anemia. TCR beta VDJ and CDR3 were profiled, and genomic DNA was the template. TCRdb re-analysed the reads in MiXCR, keeping a single row per CDR3 protein. The top ten hold more than 3.5% of the sample, which has approximately 380,000 distinct CDR3 sequences, 65% to 75% seen once. On this clonotype itself: Its antigen is as yet unknown.

Study findings and constraints: It was found that roughly 31 CD8+ CDR3 sequences were shared between patients and controls.

The germline gives CDR1 LNHDA, CDR2 SQIVND (reference sequence). The CDR3 is 11 residues long. J gave up 12 bases and V 4 bases, and 5 bases lay outside the gene matches. Sequences were obtained from sorted CD4+, CD8+, or CD8+CD57+ T cells (not recorded which) from PBMCs. This rearrangement joins TRBV19 to TRBJ1-2; 7 positions agree with TRBD1. The clonotype originates from a human donor in good health, serving as a control. This CDR3 reads CASSTQGRHTF. CDR3 nucleotides: TGTGCCAGTAGTACACAGGGGAGGCACACCTTC.